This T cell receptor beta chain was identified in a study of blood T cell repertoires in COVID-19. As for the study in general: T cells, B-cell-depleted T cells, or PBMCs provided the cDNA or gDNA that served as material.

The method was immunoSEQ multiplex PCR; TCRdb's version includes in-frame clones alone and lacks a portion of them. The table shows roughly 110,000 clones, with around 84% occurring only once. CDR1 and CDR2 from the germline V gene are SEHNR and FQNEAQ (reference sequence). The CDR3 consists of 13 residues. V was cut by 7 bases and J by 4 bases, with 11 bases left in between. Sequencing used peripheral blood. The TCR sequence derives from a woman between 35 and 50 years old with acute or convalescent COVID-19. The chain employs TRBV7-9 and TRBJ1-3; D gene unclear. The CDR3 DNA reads TGTGCCAGCACCTTGGTCGGGGGAAACACCATATATTTT. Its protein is CASTLVGGNTIYF.